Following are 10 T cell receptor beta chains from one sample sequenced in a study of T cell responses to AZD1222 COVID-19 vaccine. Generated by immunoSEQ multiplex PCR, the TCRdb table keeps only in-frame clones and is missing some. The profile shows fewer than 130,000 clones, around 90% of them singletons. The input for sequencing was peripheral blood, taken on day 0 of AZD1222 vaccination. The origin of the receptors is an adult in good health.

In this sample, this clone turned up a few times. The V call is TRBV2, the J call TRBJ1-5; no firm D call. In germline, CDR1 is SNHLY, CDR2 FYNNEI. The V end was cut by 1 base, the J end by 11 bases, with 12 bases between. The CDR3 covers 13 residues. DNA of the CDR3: TGTGCCAGCAGTGAAGGTCTTCCTCTGACCCAGCATTTT. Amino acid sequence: CASSEGLPLTQHF.

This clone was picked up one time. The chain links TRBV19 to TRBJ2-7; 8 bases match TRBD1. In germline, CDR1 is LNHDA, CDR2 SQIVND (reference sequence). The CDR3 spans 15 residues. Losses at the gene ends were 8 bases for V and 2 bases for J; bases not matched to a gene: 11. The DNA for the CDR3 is TGTGCCAGTCGGGCCTATTGGACAGGGACCTACGAGCAGTACTTC. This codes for CASRAYWTGTYEQYF. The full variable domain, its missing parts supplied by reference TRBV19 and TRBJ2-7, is DGGITQSPKYLFRKEGQNVTLSCEQNLNHDAMYWYRQDPGQGLRLIYYSQIVNDFQKGDIAEGYSVSREKKESFPLTVTSAQKNPTAFYLCASRAYWTGTYEQYFGPGTRLTVT.

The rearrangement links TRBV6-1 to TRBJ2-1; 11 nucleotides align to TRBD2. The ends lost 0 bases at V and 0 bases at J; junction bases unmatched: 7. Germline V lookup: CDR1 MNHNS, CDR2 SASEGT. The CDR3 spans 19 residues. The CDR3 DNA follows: TGTGCCAGCAGTGAAGCGGGGACTAGCGGAGGATCCTCCTACAATGAGCAGTTCTTC. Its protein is CASSEAGTSGGSSYNEQFF.

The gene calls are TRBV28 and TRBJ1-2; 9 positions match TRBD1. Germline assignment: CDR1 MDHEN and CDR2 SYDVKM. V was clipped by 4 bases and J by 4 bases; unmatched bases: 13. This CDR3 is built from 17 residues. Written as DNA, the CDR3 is TGTGCCAGCAGTTCGTTCGGACAGGGGATAAGGGCCTATGGCTACACCTTC. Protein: CASSSFGQGIRAYGYTF.

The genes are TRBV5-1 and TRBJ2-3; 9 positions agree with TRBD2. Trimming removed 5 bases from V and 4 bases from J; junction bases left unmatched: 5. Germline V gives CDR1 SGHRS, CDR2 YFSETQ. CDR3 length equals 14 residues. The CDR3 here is CASRGAGGADTQYF. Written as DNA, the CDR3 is TGCGCCAGCAGGGGTGCGGGAGGGGCAGATACGCAGTATTTT.

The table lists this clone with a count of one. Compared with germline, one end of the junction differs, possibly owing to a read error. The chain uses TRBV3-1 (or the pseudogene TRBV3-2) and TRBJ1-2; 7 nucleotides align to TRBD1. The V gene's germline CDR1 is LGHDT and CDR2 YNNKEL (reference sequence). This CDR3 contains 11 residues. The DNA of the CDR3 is TGTGCCAGCAGCACCCGGGACAGCTTACGCTTC. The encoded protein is CASSTRDSLRF.

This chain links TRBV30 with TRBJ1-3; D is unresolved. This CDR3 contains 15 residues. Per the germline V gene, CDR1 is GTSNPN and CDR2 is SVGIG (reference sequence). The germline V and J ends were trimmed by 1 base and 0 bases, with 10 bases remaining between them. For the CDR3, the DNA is TGTGCCTGGAGTGCGACATCGAGCTCTGGAAACACCATATATTTT. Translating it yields CAWSATSSSGNTIYF.

The CDR3: CASSLEGDGTGELFF. For the CDR3, the DNA is TGTGCCAGCAGCTTAGAAGGGGACGGGACCGGGGAGCTGTTTTTT. The chain employs TRBV11-2 and TRBJ2-2, with D tentatively TRBD1 or TRBD2 (5 bases each). The CDR3 covers 15 residues. Per the germline V gene, CDR1 is SGHAT and CDR2 is FQNNGV. Deletions cut 0 bases from V and 5 bases from J, with 10 bases between.

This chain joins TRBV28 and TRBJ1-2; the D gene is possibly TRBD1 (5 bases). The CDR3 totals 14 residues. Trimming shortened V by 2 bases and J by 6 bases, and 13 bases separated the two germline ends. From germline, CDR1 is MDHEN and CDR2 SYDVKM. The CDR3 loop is CASSLGTYSNGYTF. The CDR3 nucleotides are TGTGCCAGCAGTTTAGGGACGTATTCGAATGGCTACACCTTC.

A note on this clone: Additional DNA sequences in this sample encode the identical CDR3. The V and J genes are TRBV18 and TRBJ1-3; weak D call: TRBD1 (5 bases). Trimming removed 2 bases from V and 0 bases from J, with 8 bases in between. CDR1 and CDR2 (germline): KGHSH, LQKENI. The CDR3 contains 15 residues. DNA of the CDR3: TGTGCCAGCTCACCAGGGGCCGACTCTGGAAACACCATATATTTT. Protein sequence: CASSPGADSGNTIYF.